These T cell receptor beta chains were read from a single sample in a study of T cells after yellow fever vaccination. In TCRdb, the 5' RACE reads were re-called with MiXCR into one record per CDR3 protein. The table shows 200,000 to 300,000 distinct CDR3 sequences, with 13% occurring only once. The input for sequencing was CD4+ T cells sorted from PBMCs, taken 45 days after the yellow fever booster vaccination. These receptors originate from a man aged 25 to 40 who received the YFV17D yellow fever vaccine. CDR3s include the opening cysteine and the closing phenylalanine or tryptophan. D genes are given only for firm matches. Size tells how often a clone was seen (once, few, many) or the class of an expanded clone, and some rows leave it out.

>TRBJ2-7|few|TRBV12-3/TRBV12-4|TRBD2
CASSLVAGEAEQYF
TGTGCCAGCAGTTTAGTAGCGGGAGAGGCCGAGCAGTACTTC
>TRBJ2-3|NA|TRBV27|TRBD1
CASRYEGANTDTQYF
TGTGCCAGCCGGTACGAGGGGGCCAACACAGATACGCAGTATTTT
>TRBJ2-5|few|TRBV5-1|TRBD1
CASSYLQGLEETQYF
TGCGCCAGCAGCTACCTACAGGGGTTGGAAGAGACCCAGTACTTC
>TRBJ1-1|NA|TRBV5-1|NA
CASRKGVAEAFF
TGCGCCAGCAGGAAGGGGGTCGCTGAAGCTTTCTTT
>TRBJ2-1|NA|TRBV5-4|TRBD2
CASSVTSGRGNEQFF
TGTGCCAGCAGCGTCACTAGCGGGAGAGGCAATGAGCAGTTCTTC
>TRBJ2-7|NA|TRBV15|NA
CATSREGRIYEQYF
TGTGCCACCAGCAGAGAGGGCCGGATCTACGAGCAGTACTTC
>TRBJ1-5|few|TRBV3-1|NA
CASSQGAPTVNQPQHF
TGTGCCAGCAGCCAAGGGGCCCCGACAGTGAATCAGCCCCAGCATTTT
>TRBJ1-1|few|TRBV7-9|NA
CASSLANILSGGAFF
TGTGCCAGCAGCTTAGCGAATATATTGAGCGGGGGAGCTTTCTTT
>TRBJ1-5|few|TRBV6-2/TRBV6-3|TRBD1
CASSLDRLQQPQHF
TGTGCCAGCAGTCTGGACAGGCTGCAACAGCCCCAGCATTTT
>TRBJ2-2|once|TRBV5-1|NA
CASTGLDMSSGELFF
TGCGCCAGCACGGGACTTGACATGTCTTCCGGGGAGCTGTTTTTT
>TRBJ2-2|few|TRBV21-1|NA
CASTRDGDLSGELFF
TGTGCCAGTACCCGGGACGGAGATTTGTCCGGGGAGCTGTTTTTT
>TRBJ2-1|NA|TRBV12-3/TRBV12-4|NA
CASSLLADEQFF
TGTGCCAGCAGTTTACTAGCAGATGAGCAGTTCTTC
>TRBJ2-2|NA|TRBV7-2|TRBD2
CASTPAGLNTGELFF
TGTGCCAGCACCCCAGCGGGATTGAACACCGGGGAGCTGTTTTTT
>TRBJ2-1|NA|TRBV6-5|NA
CASRAPPNEQFF
TGTGCCAGCAGAGCCCCCCCCAATGAGCAGTTCTTC
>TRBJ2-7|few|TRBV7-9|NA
CARLRGFSYEQYF
TGTGCCCGACTCCGAGGGTTCTCCTACGAGCAGTACTTC
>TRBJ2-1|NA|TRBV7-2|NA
CASSLDAEQFF
TGTGCCAGCAGCTTAGATGCTGAGCAGTTCTTC
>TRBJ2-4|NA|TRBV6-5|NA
CASSYSKNLAKNIQYF
TGTGCCAGCAGTTACTCGAAAAATTTAGCCAAAAACATTCAGTACTTC
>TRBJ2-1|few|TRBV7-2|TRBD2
CASSSRAGGLTYNEQFF
TGTGCCAGCAGCTCCCGAGCGGGAGGGCTCACCTACAATGAGCAGTTCTTC
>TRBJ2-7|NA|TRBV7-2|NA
CASSLGPKGYEQYF
TGTGCCAGCAGCTTAGGGCCAAAGGGCTACGAGCAGTACTTC
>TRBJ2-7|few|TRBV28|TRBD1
CASSTSSGTGFYEQYF
TGTGCCAGCAGTACCAGCTCCGGGACAGGATTCTACGAGCAGTACTTC
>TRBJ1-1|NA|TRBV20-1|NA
CSARDAGVWNEFEAFF
TGCAGTGCTAGAGATGCCGGGGTTTGGAACGAATTCGAAGCTTTCTTT
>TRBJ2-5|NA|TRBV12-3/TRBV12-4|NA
CAISCRPLMNHRQETQYF
TGTGCCATCAGTTGTCGGCCCCTCATGAACCATCGGCAAGAGACCCAGTACTTC
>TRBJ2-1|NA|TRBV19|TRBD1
CASSQGQGRNNEQFF
TGTGCCAGTAGTCAGGGACAGGGGAGGAACAATGAGCAGTTCTTC
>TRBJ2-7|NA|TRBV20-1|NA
CSARPRGVGSYEQYF
TGCAGTGCTAGACCGAGGGGGGTGGGGTCGTACGAGCAGTACTTC
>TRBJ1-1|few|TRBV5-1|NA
CASSPHGGGTEAFF
TGCGCCAGCAGCCCGCATGGAGGGGGCACTGAAGCTTTCTTT
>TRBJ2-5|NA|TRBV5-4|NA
CASSQEGDGAQYF
TGTGCCAGCAGCCAGGAGGGGGACGGGGCCCAGTACTTC
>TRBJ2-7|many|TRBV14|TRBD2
CASSQDLGLDLYF
TGTGCCAGCAGCCAAGACCTAGGACTAGACCTGTACTTC
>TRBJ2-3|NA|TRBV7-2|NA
CASSLAAGSGSFTDTQYF
TGTGCCAGCAGCTTAGCAGCCGGGTCAGGATCCTTCACAGATACGCAGTATTTT
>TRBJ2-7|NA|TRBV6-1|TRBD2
CASRPGRTSYEQYF
TGTGCCAGCAGGCCCGGGAGGACCTCCTACGAGCAGTACTTC
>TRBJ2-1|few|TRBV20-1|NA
CSAQAASNEQFF
TGCAGTGCCCAGGCGGCTAGCAATGAGCAGTTCTTC
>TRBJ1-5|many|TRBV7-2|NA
CASSLFNQPQHF
TGTGCCAGCAGCTTATTCAATCAGCCCCAGCATTTT
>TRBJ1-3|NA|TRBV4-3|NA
CASSQGLGSGNTIYF
TGCGCCAGCAGCCAAGGTCTGGGATCTGGAAACACCATATATTTT
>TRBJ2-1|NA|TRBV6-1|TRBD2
CAISEALGGFSGRARYNEQFF
TGTGCCATCAGTGAAGCGTTAGGGGGTTTCAGCGGGAGGGCCCGATACAATGAGCAGTTCTTC
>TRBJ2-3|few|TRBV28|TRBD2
CASSFLVDSGSVRDTQYF
TGTGCCAGCAGTTTTTTAGTAGATAGCGGGAGTGTTAGAGATACGCAGTATTTT
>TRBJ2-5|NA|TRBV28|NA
CATYGARETQYF
TGTGCCACGTACGGGGCGCGGGAGACCCAGTACTTC
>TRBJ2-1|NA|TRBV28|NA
CASSPVGGDYNEQFF
TGTGCCAGCAGCCCCGTGGGCGGGGACTACAATGAGCAGTTCTTC
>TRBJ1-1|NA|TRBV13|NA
CASSFVGAEAFF
TGTGCCAGCAGCTTCGTGGGAGCTGAAGCTTTCTTT
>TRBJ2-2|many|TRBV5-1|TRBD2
CASSLATSGNTGELFF
TGCGCCAGCAGCTTGGCGACTAGCGGGAACACCGGGGAGCTGTTTTTT
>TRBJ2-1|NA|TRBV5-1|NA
CASSSNTDNEQFF
TGCGCCAGCAGCTCTAACACTGACAATGAGCAGTTCTTC
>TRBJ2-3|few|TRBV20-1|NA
CSARTYGQSRTDTQYF
TGCAGTGCTAGAACCTACGGACAGAGCCGCACAGATACGCAGTATTTT
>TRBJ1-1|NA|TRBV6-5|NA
CASNLGGMNTEAFF
TGTGCCAGCAATTTAGGGGGTATGAACACTGAAGCTTTCTTT
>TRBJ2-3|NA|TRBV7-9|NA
CASSLGLAATTDTQYF
TGTGCCAGCAGCTTGGGACTTGCGGCCACCACAGATACGCAGTATTTT
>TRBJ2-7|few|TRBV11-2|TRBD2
CASSLRVWASGSSYEQYF
TGTGCCAGCAGCTTACGAGTATGGGCTAGCGGAAGCTCCTACGAGCAGTACTTC
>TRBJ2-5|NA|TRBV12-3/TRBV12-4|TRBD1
CASRETGGQETQYF
TGTGCCAGCCGAGAGACAGGGGGCCAAGAGACCCAGTACTTC
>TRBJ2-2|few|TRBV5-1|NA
CASSLVPLTGELFF
TGCGCCAGCAGCTTGGTACCCCTAACCGGGGAGCTGTTTTTT